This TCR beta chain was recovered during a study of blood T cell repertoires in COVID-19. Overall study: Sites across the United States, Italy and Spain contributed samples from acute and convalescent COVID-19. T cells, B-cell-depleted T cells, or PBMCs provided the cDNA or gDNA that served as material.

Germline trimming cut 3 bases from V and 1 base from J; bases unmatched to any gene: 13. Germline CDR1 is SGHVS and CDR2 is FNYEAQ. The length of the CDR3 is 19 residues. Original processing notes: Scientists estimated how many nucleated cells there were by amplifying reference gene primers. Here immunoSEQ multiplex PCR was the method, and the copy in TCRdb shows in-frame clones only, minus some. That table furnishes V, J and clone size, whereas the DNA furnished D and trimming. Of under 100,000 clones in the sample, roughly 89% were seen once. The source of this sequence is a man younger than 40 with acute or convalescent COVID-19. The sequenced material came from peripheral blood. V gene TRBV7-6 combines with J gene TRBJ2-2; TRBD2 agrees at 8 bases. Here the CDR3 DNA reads TGTGCCAGCAGCTTCACACAGGCGGGGGGACATTTGAACACCGGGGAGCTGTTTTTT. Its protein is CASSFTQAGGHLNTGELFF.